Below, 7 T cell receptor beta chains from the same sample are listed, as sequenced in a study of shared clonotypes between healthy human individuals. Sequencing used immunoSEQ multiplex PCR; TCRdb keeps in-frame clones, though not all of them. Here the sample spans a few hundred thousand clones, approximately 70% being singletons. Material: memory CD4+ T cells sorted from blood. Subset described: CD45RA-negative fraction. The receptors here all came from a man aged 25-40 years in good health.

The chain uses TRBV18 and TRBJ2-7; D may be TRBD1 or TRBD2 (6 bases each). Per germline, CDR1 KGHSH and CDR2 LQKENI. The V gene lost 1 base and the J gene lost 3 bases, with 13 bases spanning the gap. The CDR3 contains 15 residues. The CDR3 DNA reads TGTGCCAGCTCACCACGGGCGGAGGGGGGCTACGAGCAGTACTTC. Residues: CASSPRAEGGYEQYF. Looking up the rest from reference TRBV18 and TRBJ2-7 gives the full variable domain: NAGVMQNPRHLVRRRGQEARLRCSPMKGHSHVYWYRQLPEEGLKFMVYLQKENIIDESGMPKERFSAEFPKEGPSILRIQQVVRGDSAAYFCASSPRAEGGYEQYFGPGTRLTVT.

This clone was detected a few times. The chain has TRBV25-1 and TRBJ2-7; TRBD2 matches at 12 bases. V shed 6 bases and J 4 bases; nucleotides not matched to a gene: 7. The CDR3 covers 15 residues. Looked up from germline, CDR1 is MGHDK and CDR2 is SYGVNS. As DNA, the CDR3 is TGTGCCAGCAGGGGAAAGACTAGCGGGAGTTACGAGCAGTACTTC. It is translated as CASRGKTSGSYEQYF.

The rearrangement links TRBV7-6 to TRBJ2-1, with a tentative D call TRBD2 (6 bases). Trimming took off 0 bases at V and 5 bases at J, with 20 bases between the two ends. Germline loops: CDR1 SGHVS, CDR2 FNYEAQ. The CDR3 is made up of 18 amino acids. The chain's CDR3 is CASSLAFSGPSSDNEQFF. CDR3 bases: TGTGCCAGCAGCTTAGCGTTTAGCGGTCCTAGTTCTGACAATGAGCAGTTCTTC.

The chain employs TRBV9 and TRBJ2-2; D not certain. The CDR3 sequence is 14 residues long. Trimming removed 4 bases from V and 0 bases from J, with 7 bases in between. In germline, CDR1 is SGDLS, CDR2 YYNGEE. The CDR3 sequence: CASSRSANTGELFF. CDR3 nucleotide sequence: TGTGCCAGCAGCAGATCGGCGAACACCGGGGAGCTGTTTTTT.

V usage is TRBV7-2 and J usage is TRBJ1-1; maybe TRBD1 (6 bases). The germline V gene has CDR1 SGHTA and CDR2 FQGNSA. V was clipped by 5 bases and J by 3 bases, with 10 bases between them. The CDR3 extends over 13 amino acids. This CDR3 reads CASSKDRYTEAFF. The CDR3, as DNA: TGTGCCAGCAGCAAGGACAGATACACTGAAGCTTTCTTT.

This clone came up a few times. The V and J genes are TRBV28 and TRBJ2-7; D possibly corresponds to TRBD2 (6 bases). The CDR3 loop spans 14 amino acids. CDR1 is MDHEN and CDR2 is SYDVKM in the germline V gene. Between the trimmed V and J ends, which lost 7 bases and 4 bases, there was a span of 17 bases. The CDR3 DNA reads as TGTGCCAGCACCCTAGGAGGGAGTTGGTACGAGCAGTACTTC. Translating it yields CASTLGGSWYEQYF.

This CDR3 reads CASSLVPGEGYGYTF. The DNA for the CDR3 is TGTGCCAGCAGCTTAGTGCCAGGGGAGGGCTATGGCTACACCTTC. V is TRBV7-2 and J is TRBJ1-2; weak D call: TRBD1 (6 bases). The CDR3 has 15 amino acids. V was shortened by 1 base and J by 4 bases, with 13 bases between the two germline ends. Germline V gives CDR1 SGHTA, CDR2 FQGNSA.